This T cell receptor beta chain derives from a study of blood T cell repertoires in COVID-19. Study-wide background: Collection of acute and convalescent COVID-19 samples took place in the United States, Italy and Spain. PBMCs, B-cell-depleted T cells, or T cells provided the cDNA or gDNA that made up the material.

Germline V gene data show CDR1 as KGHSH and CDR2 as LQKENI. The CDR3 consists of 16 residues. Germline trimming cut 3 bases from V and 10 bases from J; bases unmatched to any gene: 10. This clone was seen only once. As originally analysed: Amplifying reference gene primers gave estimates of nucleated cell counts. The data were produced by immunoSEQ multiplex PCR, yet TCRdb's version contains in-frame clones alone and is incomplete. D and trimming were read from the DNA, whereas the V and J calls and clone size are those reported in that table. This sample has about 130,000 clones; roughly 84% occur once, and the top ten carry roughly 1.1%.

Sequencing was performed on peripheral blood. The chain joins TRBV18 to TRBJ1-6; 9 bases map to TRBD1. The origin of this receptor is an elderly woman with acute or convalescent COVID-19. DNA of the CDR3: TGTGCCAGCTCACCCAATAAAGGGACAGGGTCCTCACCCCTCCACTTT. Translating gives CASSPNKGTGSSPLHF.